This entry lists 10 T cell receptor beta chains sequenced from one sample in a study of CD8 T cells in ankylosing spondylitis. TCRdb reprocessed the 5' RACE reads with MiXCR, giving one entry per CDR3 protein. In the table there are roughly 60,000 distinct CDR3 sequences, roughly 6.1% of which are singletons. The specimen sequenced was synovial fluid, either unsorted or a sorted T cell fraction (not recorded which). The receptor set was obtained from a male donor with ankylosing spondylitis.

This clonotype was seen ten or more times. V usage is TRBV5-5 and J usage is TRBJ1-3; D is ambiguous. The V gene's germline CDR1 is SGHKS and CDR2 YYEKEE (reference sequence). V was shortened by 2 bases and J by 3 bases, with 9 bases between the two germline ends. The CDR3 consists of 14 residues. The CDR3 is CASSFSGSGNTIYF. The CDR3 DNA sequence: TGTGCCAGCAGCTTTTCGGGCAGTGGAAACACCATATATTTT.

The CDR3 is CASSNRDYEQYF. The CDR3, as DNA: TGTGCCAGTAGTAACAGGGACTACGAGCAGTACTTC. This sequence joins TRBV19 and TRBJ2-7, with D possibly matching TRBD1 (6 bases). Germline V gives CDR1 LNHDA, CDR2 SQIVND (reference sequence). The CDR3 is 12 amino acids. V dropped 4 bases and J dropped 3 bases, with 7 bases sitting between them.

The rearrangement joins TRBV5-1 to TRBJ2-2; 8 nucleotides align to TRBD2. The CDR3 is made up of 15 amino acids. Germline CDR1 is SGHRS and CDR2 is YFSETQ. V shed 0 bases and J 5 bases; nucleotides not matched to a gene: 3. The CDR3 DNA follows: TGCGCCAGCAGCTTGGGAGCGGGAGCAACCGGGGAGCTGTTTTTT. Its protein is CASSLGAGATGELFF.

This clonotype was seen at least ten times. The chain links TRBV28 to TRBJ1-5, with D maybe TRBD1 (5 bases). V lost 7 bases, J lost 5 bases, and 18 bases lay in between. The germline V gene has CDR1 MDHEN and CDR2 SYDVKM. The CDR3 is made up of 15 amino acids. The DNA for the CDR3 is TGTGCCAGCAACCTACCGGGGACTATTGATCAGCCCCAGCATTTT. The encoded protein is CASNLPGTIDQPQHF.

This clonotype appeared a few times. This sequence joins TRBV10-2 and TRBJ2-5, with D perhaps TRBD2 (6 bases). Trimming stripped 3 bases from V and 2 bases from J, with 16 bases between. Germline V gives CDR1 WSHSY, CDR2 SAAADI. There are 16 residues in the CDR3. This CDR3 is CASSDLRRAGQETQYF. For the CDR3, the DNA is TGCGCCAGCAGTGATTTGAGGAGGGCCGGGCAAGAGACCCAGTACTTC.

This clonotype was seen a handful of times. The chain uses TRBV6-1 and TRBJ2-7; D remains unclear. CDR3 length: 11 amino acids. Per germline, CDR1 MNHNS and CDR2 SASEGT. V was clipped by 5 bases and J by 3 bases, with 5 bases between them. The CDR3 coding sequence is TGTGCCAGCAGTCATCTCTACGAGCAGTACTTC. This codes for CASSHLYEQYF.

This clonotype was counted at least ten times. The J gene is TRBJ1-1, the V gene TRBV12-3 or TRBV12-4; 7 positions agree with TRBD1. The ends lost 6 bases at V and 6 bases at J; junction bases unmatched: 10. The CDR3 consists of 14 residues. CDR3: CASRLREGAPEAFF. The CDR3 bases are TGTGCCAGCAGACTCCGGGAGGGGGCCCCTGAAGCTTTCTTT.

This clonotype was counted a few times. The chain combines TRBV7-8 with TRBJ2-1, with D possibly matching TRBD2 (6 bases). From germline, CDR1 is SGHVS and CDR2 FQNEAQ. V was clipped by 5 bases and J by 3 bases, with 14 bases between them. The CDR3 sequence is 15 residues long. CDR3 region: CASSAQRVNYNEQFF. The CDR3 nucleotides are TGTGCCAGCAGCGCCCAGCGGGTTAACTACAATGAGCAGTTCTTC.

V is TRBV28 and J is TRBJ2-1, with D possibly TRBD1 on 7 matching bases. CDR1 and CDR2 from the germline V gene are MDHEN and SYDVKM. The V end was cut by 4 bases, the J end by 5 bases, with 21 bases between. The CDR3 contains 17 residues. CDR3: CASSSRFQGGRNNEQFF. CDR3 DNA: TGTGCCAGCAGTTCCCGCTTTCAGGGGGGAAGGAACAATGAGCAGTTCTTC.

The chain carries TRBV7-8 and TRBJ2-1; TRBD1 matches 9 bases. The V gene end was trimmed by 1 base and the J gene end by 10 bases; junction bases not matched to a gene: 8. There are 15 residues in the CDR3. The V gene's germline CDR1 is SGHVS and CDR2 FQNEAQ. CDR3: CASSLEGQGYHEQFF. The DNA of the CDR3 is TGTGCCAGCAGCTTAGAGGGACAGGGTTATCACGAGCAGTTCTTC.